The 5 T cell receptor beta chains below were found in one sample sequenced in a study of shared clonotypes between healthy human individuals. Sequencing was performed with immunoSEQ multiplex PCR; in TCRdb, only in-frame clones are kept and a portion is missing. The sample consists of around 2.1 million clones, approximately 94% of them appearing once. What was sequenced was naive CD4+ T cells sorted from blood. Subset in this sample: CD45RA+ positively selected. Receptor source: a man aged 18-30 years in good health.

V is TRBV4-3 and J is TRBJ2-2; weak D call: TRBD2 (6 bases). V lost 0 bases to trimming and J lost 3 bases, with 8 bases between them. Germline CDR1 and CDR2: LGHNA and YSLEER. CDR3 length equals 15 residues. CDR3 sequence: CASSQDRDYTGELFF. In nucleotides, the CDR3 is TGCGCCAGCAGCCAAGACAGGGACTACACCGGGGAGCTGTTTTTT.

This clone showed up just a few times. This chain connects TRBV29-1 to TRBJ2-1; 10 bases map to TRBD2. This CDR3 region has 13 residues. The germline gives CDR1 SQVTM, CDR2 ANQGSEA. V was pared by 5 bases and J by 9 bases, with 7 bases of the junction left unmatched. Written as DNA, the CDR3 is TGCAGCGTTCTCAGCGGGAGGGCGGGTGAGCAGTTCTTC. Encoded protein: CSVLSGRAGEQFF.

The V gene is TRBV5-1, the J gene TRBJ1-3, with unresolved D. V lost 0 bases to trimming and J lost 2 bases, with 12 bases between them. The CDR3 runs to 16 residues. CDR1 is SGHRS and CDR2 is YFSETQ in the germline V gene. The CDR3 nucleotides read TGCGCCAGCAGCTTGGCCTGGGAGGTTGCTGGAAACACCATATATTTT. It yields the protein CASSLAWEVAGNTIYF.

The CDR3 here is CAISDVVSRPDTQYF. The CDR3 DNA reads TGTGCCATCAGTGACGTGGTCTCCCGGCCAGATACGCAGTATTTT. The chain has TRBV10-3 and TRBJ2-3; D is uncertain. This CDR3 region has 15 residues. The V gene's germline CDR1 is ENHRY and CDR2 SYGVKD. The V and J ends lost 3 bases and 4 bases respectively, with 14 bases between them.

This clone showed up just once. The chain uses TRBV7-2 and TRBJ2-2; D is possibly TRBD1 or TRBD2 (5 bases each). This CDR3 is 17 amino acids long. The V gene's germline CDR1 is SGHTA and CDR2 FQGNSA. Deletions cut 2 bases from V and 3 bases from J, with 16 bases between. The CDR3 DNA reads TGTGCCAGCAGCTTACGGTGGGACCTCGGGGACACCGGGGAGCTGTTTTTT. The encoded protein is CASSLRWDLGDTGELFF.